This TCR beta chain is drawn from a study of cytomegalovirus exposure and HLA in healthy donors. The junction had 8 bases not matched to a gene; V was cut back by 2 bases and J by 6 bases. Germline loops: CDR1 MNHEY, CDR2 SVGAGI. This CDR3 is 16 amino acids long. The primer mix had 60 Vbeta and 13 Jbeta primers. This table comes from immunoSEQ multiplex PCR, and its TCRdb copy is limited to in-frame clones, with some not included. Counted here are around 150,000 clones, around 67% occurring once; the ten biggest clones make up 4% to 5.5%. Study conclusions and caveats: In vitro work confirmed that a few CMV-associated chains recognize CMV antigens. Many donors shared some public TCRs, even though most TCR sequences were rare. In a later analysis, specific HLA alleles were associated with around 17,000 TCR beta sequences at a 0.05 false discovery rate.

Comment on this clone: Its antigen is not known.

The sequenced material came from PBMCs. This TCR was recovered from a woman younger than 35 in good health and CMV-seropositive. V is TRBV6-5 and J is TRBJ2-3; 10 bases are a match to TRBD2. The CDR3 sequence: CASSYGGSGGADTQYF. The CDR3 DNA sequence: TGTGCCAGCAGTTACGGGGGGAGCGGGGGGGCGGATACGCAGTATTTT.